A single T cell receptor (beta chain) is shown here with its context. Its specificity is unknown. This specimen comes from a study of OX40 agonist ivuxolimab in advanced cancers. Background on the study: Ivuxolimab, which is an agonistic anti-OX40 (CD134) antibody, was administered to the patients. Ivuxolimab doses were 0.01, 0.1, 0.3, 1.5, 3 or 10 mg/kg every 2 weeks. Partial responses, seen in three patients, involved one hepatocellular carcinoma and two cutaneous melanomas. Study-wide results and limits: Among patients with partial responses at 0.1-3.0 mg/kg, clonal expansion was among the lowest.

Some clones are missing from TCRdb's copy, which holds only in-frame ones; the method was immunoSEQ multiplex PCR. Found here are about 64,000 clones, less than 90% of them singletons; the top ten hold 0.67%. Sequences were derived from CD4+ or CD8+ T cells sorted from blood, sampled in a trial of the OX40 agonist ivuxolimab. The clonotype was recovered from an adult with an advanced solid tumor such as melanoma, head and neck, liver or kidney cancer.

The CDR3 sequence: CASSRSGRNYNEQFF. In DNA, the CDR3 is TGTGCCAGTAGTAGAAGCGGGAGGAATTACAATGAGCAGTTCTTC. The J gene is TRBJ2-1, the V gene TRBV19, with 9 nucleotides matching TRBD2. CDR1 is LNHDA, CDR2 SQIVND, per germline (reference sequence). The V segment lost 4 bases and the J segment 4 bases; nucleotides outside the gene matches: 5. The CDR3 length is 15 residues.